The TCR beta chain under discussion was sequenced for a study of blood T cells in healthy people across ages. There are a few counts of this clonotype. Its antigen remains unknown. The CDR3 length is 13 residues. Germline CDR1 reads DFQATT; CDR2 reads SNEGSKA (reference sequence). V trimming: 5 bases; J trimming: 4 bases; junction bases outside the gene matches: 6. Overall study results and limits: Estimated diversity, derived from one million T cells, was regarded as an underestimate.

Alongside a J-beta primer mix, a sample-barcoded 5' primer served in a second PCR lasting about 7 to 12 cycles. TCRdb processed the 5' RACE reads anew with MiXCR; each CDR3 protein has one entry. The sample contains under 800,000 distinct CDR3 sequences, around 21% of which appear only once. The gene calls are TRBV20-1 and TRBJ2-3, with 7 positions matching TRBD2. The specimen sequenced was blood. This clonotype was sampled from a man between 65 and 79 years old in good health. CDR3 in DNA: TGCAGTGCTGGAGCGGGAAAAGCAGATACGCAGTATTTT. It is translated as CSAGAGKADTQYF.